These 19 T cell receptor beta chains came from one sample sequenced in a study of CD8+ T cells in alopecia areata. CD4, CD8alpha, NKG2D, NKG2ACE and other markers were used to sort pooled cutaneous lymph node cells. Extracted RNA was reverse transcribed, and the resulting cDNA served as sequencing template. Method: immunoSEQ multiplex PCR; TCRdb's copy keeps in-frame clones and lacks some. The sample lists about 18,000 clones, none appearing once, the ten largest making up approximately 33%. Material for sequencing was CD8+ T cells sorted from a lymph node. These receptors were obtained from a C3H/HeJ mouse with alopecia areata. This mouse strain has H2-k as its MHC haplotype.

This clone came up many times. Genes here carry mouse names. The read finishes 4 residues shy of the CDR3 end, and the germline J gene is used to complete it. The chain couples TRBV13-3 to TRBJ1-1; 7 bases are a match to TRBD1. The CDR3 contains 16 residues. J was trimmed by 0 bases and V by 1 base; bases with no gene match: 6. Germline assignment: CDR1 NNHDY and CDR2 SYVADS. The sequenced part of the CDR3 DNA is TGTGCCAGCAGTGATCCCGGACAGGATGCAAACACA. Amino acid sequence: CASSDPGQDANT. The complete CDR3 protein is CASSDPGQDANTEVFF.

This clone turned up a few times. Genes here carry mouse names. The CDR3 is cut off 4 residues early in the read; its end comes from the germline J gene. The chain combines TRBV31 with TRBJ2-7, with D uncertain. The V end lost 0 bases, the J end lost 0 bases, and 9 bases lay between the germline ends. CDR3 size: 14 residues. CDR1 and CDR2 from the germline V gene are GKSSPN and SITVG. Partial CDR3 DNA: TGTGCCTGGAGTCTGGGTCAAATCTCCTAT. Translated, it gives CAWSLGQISY. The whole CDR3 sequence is CAWSLGQISYEQYF.

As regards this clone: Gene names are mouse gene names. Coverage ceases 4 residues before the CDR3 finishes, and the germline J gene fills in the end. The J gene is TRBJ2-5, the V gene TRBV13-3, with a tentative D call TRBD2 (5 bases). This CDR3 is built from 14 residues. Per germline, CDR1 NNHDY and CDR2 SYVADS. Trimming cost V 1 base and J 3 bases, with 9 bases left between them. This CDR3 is CASSDMGWQDTQYF. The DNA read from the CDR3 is TGTGCCAGCAGTGATATGGGGTGGCAAGAC.

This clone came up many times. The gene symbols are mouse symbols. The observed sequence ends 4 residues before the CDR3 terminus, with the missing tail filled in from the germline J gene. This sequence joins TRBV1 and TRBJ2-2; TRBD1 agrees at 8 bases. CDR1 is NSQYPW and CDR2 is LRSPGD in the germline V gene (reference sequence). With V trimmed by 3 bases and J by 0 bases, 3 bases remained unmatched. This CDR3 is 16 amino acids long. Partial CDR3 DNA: TGCACCTGCAGTGCCTCGGACAGGGCAAACACCGGG. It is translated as CTCSASDRANTG. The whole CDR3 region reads CTCSASDRANTGQLYF.

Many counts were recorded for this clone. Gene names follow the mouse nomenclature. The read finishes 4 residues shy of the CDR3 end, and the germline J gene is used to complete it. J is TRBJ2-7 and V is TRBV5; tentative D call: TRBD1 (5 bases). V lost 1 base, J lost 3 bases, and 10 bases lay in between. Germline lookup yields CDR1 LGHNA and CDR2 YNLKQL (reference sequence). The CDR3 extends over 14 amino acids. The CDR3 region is CASSQGGRDYEQYF. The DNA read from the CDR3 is TGTGCCAGCAGCCAAGGCGGCAGGGACTAT.

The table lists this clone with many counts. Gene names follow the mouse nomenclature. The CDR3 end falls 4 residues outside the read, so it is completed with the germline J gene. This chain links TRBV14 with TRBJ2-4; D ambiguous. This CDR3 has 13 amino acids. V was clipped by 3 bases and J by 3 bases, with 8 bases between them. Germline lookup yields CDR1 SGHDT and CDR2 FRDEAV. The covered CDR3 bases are TGTGCCAGCAGTTCTGGCAACCAAAAC. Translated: CASSSGNQN. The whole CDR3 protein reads CASSSGNQNTLYF. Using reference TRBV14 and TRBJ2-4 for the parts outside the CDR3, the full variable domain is EAGVTQSPRYAVLQEGQAVSFWCDPISGHDTLYWYQQPRDQGPQLLVYFRDEAVIDNSQLPSDRFSAVRPKGTNSTLKIQSAKQGDTATYLCASSSGNQNTLYFGAGTRLSVL.

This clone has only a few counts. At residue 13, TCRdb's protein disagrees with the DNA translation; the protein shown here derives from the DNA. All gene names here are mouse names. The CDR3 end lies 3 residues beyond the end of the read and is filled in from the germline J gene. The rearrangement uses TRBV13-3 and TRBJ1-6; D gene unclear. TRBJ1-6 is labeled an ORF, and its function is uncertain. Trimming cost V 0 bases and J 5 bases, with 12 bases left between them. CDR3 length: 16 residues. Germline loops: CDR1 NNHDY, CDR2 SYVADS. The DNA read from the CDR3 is TGTGCCAGCAGTGATGCCGACACCAAAAATAATTCGCCC. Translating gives CASSDADTKNNSP. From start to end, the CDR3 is CASSDADTKNNSPLYF.

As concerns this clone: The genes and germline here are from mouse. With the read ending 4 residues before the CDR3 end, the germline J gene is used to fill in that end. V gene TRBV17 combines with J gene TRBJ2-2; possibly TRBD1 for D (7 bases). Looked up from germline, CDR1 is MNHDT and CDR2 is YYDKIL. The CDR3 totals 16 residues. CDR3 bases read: TGTGCTAGCAGTAGAGATGAGGGGGCGGAGATCGGG. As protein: CASSRDEGAEIG. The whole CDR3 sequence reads CASSRDEGAEIGQLYF.

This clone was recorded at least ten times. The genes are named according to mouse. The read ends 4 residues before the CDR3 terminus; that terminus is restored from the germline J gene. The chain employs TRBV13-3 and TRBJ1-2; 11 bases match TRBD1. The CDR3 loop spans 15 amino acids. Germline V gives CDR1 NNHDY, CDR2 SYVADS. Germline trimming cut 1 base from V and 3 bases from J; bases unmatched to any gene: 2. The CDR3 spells CASSDPGQGDSDYTF. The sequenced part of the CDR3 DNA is TGTGCCAGCAGTGATCCGGGACAGGGGGACTCC.

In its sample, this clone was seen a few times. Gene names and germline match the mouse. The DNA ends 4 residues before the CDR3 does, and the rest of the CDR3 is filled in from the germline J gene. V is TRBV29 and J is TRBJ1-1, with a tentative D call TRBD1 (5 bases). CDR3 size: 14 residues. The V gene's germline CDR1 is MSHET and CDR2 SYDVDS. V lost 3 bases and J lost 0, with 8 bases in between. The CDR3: CASSFSGSNTEVFF. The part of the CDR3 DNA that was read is TGTGCTAGCAGTTTTTCAGGGTCAAACACA.

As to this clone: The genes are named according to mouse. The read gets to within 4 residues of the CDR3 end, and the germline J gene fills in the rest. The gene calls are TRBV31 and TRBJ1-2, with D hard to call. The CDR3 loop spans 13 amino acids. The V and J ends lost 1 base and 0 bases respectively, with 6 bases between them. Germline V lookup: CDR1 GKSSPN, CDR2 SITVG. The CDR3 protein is CAWSPQANSDYTF. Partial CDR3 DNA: TGTGCCTGGAGTCCCCAAGCAAACTCC.

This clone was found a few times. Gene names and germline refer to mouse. The CDR3 DNA, read in part, is TGTGCCAGCAGCGGGACTGGGGGGGGTAGTCAAAAC. It codes for CASSGTGGGSQN. The full CDR3 reads CASSGTGGGSQNTLYF. The V call is TRBV13-3, the J call TRBJ2-4; TRBD2 aligns across 13 bases. With the read ending 4 residues before the CDR3 end, the germline J gene is used to fill in that end. The CDR3 contains 16 residues. The trim removed 5 bases at V and 0 bases at J, leaving 3 bases unmatched. Germline values: CDR1 NNHDY, CDR2 SYVADS.

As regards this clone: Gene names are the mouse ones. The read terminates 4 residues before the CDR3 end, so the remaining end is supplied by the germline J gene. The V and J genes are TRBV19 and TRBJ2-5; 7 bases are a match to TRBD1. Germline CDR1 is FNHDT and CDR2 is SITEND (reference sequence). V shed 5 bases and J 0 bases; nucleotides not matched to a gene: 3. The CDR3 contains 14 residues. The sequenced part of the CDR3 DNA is TGTGCCAGCAGGACAGGGCTTAACCAAGAC. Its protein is CASRTGLNQD. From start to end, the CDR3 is CASRTGLNQDTQYF.

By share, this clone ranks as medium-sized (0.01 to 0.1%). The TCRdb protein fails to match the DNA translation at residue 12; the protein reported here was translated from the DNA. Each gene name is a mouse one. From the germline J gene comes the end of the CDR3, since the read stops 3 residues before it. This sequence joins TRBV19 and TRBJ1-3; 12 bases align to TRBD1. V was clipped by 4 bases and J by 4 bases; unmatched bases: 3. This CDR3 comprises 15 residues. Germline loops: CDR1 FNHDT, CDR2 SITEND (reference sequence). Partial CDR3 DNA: TGTGCCAGCAGTGGGACAGGGGGCGCCGGAAATACG. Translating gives CASSGTGGAGNT. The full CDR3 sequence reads CASSGTGGAGNTLYF.

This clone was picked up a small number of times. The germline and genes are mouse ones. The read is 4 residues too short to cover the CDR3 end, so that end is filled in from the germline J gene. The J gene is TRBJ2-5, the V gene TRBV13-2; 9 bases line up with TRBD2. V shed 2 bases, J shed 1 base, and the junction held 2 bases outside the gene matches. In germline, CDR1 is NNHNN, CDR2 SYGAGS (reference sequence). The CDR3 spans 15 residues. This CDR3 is CASGERTGDQDTQYF. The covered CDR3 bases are TGTGCCAGCGGTGAGAGGACTGGGGACCAAGAC.

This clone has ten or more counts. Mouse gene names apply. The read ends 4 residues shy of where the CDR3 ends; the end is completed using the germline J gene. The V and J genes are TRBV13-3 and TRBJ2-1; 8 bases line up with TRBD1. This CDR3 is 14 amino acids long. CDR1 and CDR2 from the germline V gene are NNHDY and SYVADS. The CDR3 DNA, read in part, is TGTGCCAGCAGTGGCCGGGACAGGATGGCT. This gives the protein CASSGRDRMA. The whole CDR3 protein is CASSGRDRMAEQFF.

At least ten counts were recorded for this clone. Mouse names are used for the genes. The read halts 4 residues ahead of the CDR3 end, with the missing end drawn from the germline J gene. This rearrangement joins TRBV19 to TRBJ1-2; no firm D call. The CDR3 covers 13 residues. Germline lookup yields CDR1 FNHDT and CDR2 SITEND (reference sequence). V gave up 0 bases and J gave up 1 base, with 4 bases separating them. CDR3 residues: CASSIGQNSDYTF. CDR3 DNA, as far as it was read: TGTGCCAGCAGTATAGGACAAAACTCC. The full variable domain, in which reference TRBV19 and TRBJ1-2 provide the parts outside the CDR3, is GGIITQTPKFLIGQEGQKLTLKCQQNFNHDTMYWYRQDSGKGLRLIYYSITENDLQKGDLSEGYDASREKKSSFSLTVTSAQKNEMAVFLCASSIGQNSDYTFGSGTRLLVI.

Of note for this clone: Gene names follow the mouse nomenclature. Incomplete CDR3 DNA: TGTGCAAGCAGCTCCGGACTGGGGGAAAAC. Protein: CASSSGLGEN. The entire CDR3 protein reads CASSSGLGENTLYF. The chain links TRBV16 to TRBJ2-4, with TRBD2 matching over 10 bases. The read stops 4 residues short of the end of the CDR3; the missing end is completed from the germline J gene. This CDR3 has 14 residues. Germline V gene sequence: CDR1 SGHSA, CDR2 FRNQAP.

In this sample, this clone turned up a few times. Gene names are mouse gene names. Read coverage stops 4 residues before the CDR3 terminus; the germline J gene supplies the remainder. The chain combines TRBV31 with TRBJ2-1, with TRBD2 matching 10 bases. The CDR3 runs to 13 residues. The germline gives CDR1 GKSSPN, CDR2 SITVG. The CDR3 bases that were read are TGTGCCTGGGACTGGGGGGAGGGGGCT. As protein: CAWDWGEGA. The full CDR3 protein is CAWDWGEGAEQFF. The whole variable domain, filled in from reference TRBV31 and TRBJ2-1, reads AQTIHQWPVAEIKAVGSPLSLGCTIKGKSSPNLYWYWQATGGTLQQLFYSITVGQVESVVQLNLSASRPKDDQFILSTEKLLLSHSGFYLCAWDWGEGAEQFFGPGTRLTVL.